These 22 T cell receptor beta chains were all obtained from the same sample, sequenced in a study of shared clonotypes between healthy human individuals. This table comes from immunoSEQ multiplex PCR, and its TCRdb copy is limited to in-frame clones, with some not included. This table holds nearly 2 million clones, just under 95% found once. Naive CD8 isolation took CD45RO-negative cells positively selected for CCR7 and excluded terminally differentiated effector memory CD45RA+ cells. The sequenced material came from naive CD8+ T cells sorted from blood. The receptors were gathered from a man in his late teens or twenties in good health.

This clone was seen just once. Other DNA sequences in this specimen translate into the identical CDR3. CDR3 loop: CASSSAGAPYEQYF. In DNA, the CDR3 is TGTGCCAGCAGCTCCGCAGGGGCCCCCTACGAGCAGTACTTC. V gene TRBV7-6 combines with J gene TRBJ2-7; weak D call: TRBD1 (6 bases). Germline V gene sequence: CDR1 SGHVS, CDR2 FNYEAQ. The CDR3 covers 14 residues. Trimming took off 4 bases at V and 2 bases at J, with 12 bases between the two ends.

The chain couples TRBV13 to TRBJ2-2; D may be TRBD2 (6 bases). The CDR3 length is 15 residues. V lost 2 bases to trimming and J lost 1 base, with 8 bases between them. CDR1 and CDR2 from the germline V gene are PRHDT and FYEKMQ (reference sequence). The CDR3 DNA follows: TGTGCCAGCAGCTTACTAGCGAGGAACACCGGGGAGCTGTTTTTT. As protein: CASSLLARNTGELFF.

The chain joins TRBV9 to TRBJ2-7, with TRBD2 matching 9 bases. With 0 bases clipped from V and 0 bases from J, the junction kept 4 bases outside the gene matches. The CDR3 consists of 16 residues. In germline, CDR1 is SGDLS, CDR2 YYNGEE. CDR3 residues: CASSVGAGGSSYEQYF. The DNA for the CDR3 is TGTGCCAGCAGCGTAGGAGCGGGGGGCAGCTCCTACGAGCAGTACTTC.

A note on this clone: Other DNA sequences in the sample encode the same CDR3. CDR3 loop: CASSLGRNTGELFF. DNA of the CDR3: TGCGCCAGCAGCTTGGGACGGAACACCGGGGAGCTGTTTTTT. This chain joins TRBV5-1 and TRBJ2-2; D is undetermined. V gave up 0 bases and J gave up 1 base, with 4 bases separating them. The V gene's germline CDR1 is SGHRS and CDR2 YFSETQ. This CDR3 has 14 amino acids.

This clone was picked up a small number of times. The chain uses TRBV10-1 and TRBJ1-1, with TRBD1 matching over 7 bases. This CDR3 spans 12 amino acids. J was trimmed by 7 bases and V by 7 bases; bases with no gene match: 6. Looked up from germline, CDR1 is WNHNN and CDR2 is SYGVQD (reference sequence). The CDR3 region is CASTTGLGEAFF. The CDR3 nucleotides read TGCGCCAGCACGACAGGGTTGGGTGAAGCTTTCTTT.

Turning to this clone: The identical CDR3 is also encoded by other nucleotide sequences in the sample. The CDR3 DNA sequence: TGTGCCAGCAGTTTCGGAACTGATTACGAGCAGTACTTC. Translating it yields CASSFGTDYEQYF. This sequence joins TRBV13 and TRBJ2-7; no definite D call. The CDR3 is made up of 13 amino acids. From germline, CDR1 is PRHDT and CDR2 FYEKMQ (reference sequence). The V end was cut by 6 bases, the J end by 4 bases, with 13 bases between.

The CDR3 DNA reads as TGTGCCTGGATCTCGGGGGACAGGGTGTTCAACTATGGCTACACCTTC. Its protein is CAWISGDRVFNYGYTF. V and J are TRBV30 and TRBJ1-2; the match to TRBD1 covers 9 bases. CDR1 is GTSNPN and CDR2 is SVGIG in the germline V gene (reference sequence). Trimming took 4 bases from V and 2 from J; bases not matched to a gene: 11. CDR3 length: 16 residues.

This rearrangement joins TRBV30 to TRBJ1-1; D ambiguous. Germline V lookup: CDR1 GTSNPN, CDR2 SVGIG (reference sequence). With 5 bases removed from V and 1 base from J, the gap between germline ends came to 11 bases. This CDR3 has 13 amino acids. The CDR3 coding sequence is TGTGCCTGGGGGCTCGGAGGGAACACTGAAGCTTTCTTT. The encoded protein is CAWGLGGNTEAFF.

The CDR3 reads CASSSGAGYNEQFF. The CDR3 DNA follows: TGTGCCAGCAGCTCGGGGGCGGGTTACAATGAGCAGTTCTTC. The gene calls are TRBV5-4 and TRBJ2-1, with D perhaps given as TRBD1 or TRBD2 (6 bases each). In germline, CDR1 is SGHNT, CDR2 YYREEE (reference sequence). CDR3 length: 14 amino acids. Deletions cut 3 bases from V and 4 bases from J, with 11 bases between.

V gene TRBV5-4 combines with J gene TRBJ2-1; a weak D match, TRBD2 (5 bases). Germline V CDR1 and CDR2: SGHNT, YYREEE (reference sequence). Trimming took 4 bases from V and 9 from J, leaving 11 bases between them. The length of the CDR3 is 12 residues. CDR3 DNA sequence: TGTGCCAGCAGCCATGCGGGTGCTGAGCAGTTCTTC. It is translated as CASSHAGAEQFF. Drawing the rest from reference TRBV5-4 and TRBJ2-1, the complete variable domain is ETGVTQSPTHLIKTRGQQVTLRCSSQSGHNTVSWYQQALGQGPQFIFQYYREEENGRGNFPPRFSGLQFPNYSSELNVNALELDDSALYLCASSHAGAEQFFGPGTRLTVL.

J is TRBJ2-1 and V is TRBV7-2, with 11 bases matching TRBD2. CDR1 SGHTA and CDR2 FQGNSA come from the germline V gene. CDR3 length equals 16 residues. Losses at the gene ends were 4 bases for V and 8 bases for J; bases not matched to a gene: 10. The CDR3 spells CASSSKLAGVLDEQFF. The DNA for the CDR3 is TGTGCCAGCAGCTCGAAACTAGCGGGAGTTTTGGATGAGCAGTTCTTC.

The chain combines TRBV9 with TRBJ2-2, with D tentatively TRBD1 or TRBD2 (7 bases each). CDR1 and CDR2 from the germline V gene are SGDLS and YYNGEE. The CDR3 length is 17 residues. V lost 4 bases and J lost 2, with 18 bases in between. CDR3 protein: CASSPQGGGPNTGELFF. The CDR3 DNA reads as TGTGCCAGCAGCCCCCAGGGGGGGGGCCCCAACACCGGGGAGCTGTTTTTT.

The J gene is TRBJ2-3, the V gene TRBV4-1; 12 bases are a match to TRBD2. Germline CDR1 and CDR2: MGHRA and YSYEKL. The CDR3 runs 16 residues. Trimming took 6 bases from V and 2 from J; bases not matched to a gene: 6. CDR3 protein: CASRKGLAGITDTQYF. The CDR3 DNA reads as TGCGCCAGCAGAAAAGGACTAGCGGGGATCACAGATACGCAGTATTTT.

The chain carries TRBV5-1 and TRBJ2-7, with a tentative D call TRBD2 (5 bases). The length of the CDR3 is 14 residues. V was shortened by 0 bases and J by 6 bases, with 13 bases between the two germline ends. Looked up from germline, CDR1 is SGHRS and CDR2 is YFSETQ. CDR3 amino acids: CASSLVGSEREQYF. CDR3 DNA: TGCGCCAGCAGCTTGGTTGGTAGCGAGCGCGAGCAGTACTTC.

Concerning this clone itself: This sample includes further DNA sequences coding for the same CDR3. This chain connects TRBV7-9 to TRBJ1-1; TRBD1 aligns across 9 bases. The CDR3 is 15 residues long. The V segment lost 4 bases and the J segment 1 base; nucleotides outside the gene matches: 4. Looked up from germline, CDR1 is SEHNR and CDR2 is FQNEAQ (reference sequence). Here the CDR3 DNA reads TGTGCCAGCAGCTCCCCGGACAGGGGGAACACTGAAGCTTTCTTT. Its protein is CASSSPDRGNTEAFF.

This clone appeared a few times. The chain recombines TRBV2 with TRBJ2-1, with D maybe TRBD1 (5 bases). The CDR3 has 12 residues. The germline V gene encodes CDR1 SNHLY and CDR2 FYNNEI. Trimming removed 8 bases from V and 7 bases from J, with 12 bases in between. The CDR3 spells CASSGQANEQFF. CDR3 bases: TGTGCCAGCTCAGGGCAGGCAAATGAGCAGTTCTTC.

The chain links TRBV11-3 to TRBJ2-2; 7 positions match TRBD1. Germline trimming cut 7 bases from V and 4 bases from J; bases unmatched to any gene: 9. Germline CDR1 reads SGHNT; CDR2 reads YENEEA. The CDR3 runs to 15 residues. CDR3 loop: CASTPGQSGTGELFF. The CDR3 bases are TGTGCCAGCACGCCGGGACAGTCGGGCACCGGGGAGCTGTTTTTT.

The V call is TRBV2, the J call TRBJ2-3; 8 nucleotides agree with TRBD1. The J segment lost 4 bases and the V segment lost 8 bases, leaving 11 bases of the junction unmatched. Germline V gene data show CDR1 as SNHLY and CDR2 as FYNNEI. CDR3 length: 15 residues. The CDR3: CASLPDRAFSDTQYF. DNA of the CDR3: TGTGCCAGCTTACCGGACAGGGCGTTCTCAGATACGCAGTATTTT.

The chain has TRBV2 and TRBJ2-7; the D is unclear. Germline V gene sequence: CDR1 SNHLY, CDR2 FYNNEI. V gave up 1 base and J gave up 2 bases, with 9 bases separating them. This CDR3 is built from 14 residues. CDR3 bases: TGTGCCAGCAGTGAAGGTCGAGATACCTACGAGCAGTACTTC. Translated, it gives CASSEGRDTYEQYF.

The V and J genes are TRBV5-1 and TRBJ2-7; 8 bases fit TRBD1. Germline values: CDR1 SGHRS, CDR2 YFSETQ. V was clipped by 4 bases and J by 7 bases; unmatched bases: 7. The CDR3 consists of 13 residues. The CDR3 is CASSKLTGEEQYF. The CDR3 DNA follows: TGCGCCAGCAGCAAACTGACAGGGGAAGAGCAGTACTTC.

As for this clone: One junction end does not reproduce the germline sequence, and a read error may be involved. This sequence joins TRBV27 and TRBJ2-7; 11 bases agree with TRBD2. Germline CDR1 is MNHEY and CDR2 is SMNVEV (reference sequence). This CDR3 is built from 13 residues. The CDR3 spells CASSIVLAGALLF. For the CDR3, the DNA is TGTGCCAGCAGTATTGTACTAGCGGGAGCCCTACTCTTC.

A word on this clone: A read error may account for a junction end that differs from germline. The chain uses TRBV7-7 and TRBJ2-7; possible D gene TRBD2, 6 bases. Germline V gene sequence: CDR1 SSHAT, CDR2 FNYEAQ (reference sequence). CDR3 size: 14 residues. The CDR3 protein is CASSLAAGMYEQYF. The CDR3 DNA reads as TGTGCTAGCAGCTTAGCGGCAGGGATGTACGAGCAGTACTTC. Using reference TRBV7-7 and TRBJ2-7 for the parts outside the CDR3, the full variable domain is GAGVSQSPRYKVTKRGQDVTLRCDPISSHATLYWYQQALGQGPEFLTYFNYEAQPDKSGLPSDRFSAERPEGSISTLTIQRTEQRDSAMYRCASSLAAGMYEQYFGPGTRLTVT.